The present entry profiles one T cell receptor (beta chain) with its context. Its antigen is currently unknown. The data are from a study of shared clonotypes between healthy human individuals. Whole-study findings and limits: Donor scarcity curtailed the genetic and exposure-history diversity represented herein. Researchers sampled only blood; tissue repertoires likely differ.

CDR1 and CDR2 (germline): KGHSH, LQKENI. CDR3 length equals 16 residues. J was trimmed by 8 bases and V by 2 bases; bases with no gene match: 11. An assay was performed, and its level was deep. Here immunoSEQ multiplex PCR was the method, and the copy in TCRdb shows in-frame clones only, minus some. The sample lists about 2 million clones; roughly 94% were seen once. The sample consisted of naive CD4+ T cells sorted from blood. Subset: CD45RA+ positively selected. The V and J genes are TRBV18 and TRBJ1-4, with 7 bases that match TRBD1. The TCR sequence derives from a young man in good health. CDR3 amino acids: CASSPSGQMFGEKLFF. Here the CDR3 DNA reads TGTGCCAGCTCACCATCGGGACAGATGTTTGGAGAAAAACTGTTTTTT. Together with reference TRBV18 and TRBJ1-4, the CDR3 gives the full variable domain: NAGVMQNPRHLVRRRGQEARLRCSPMKGHSHVYWYRQLPEEGLKFMVYLQKENIIDESGMPKERFSAEFPKEGPSILRIQQVVRGDSAAYFCASSPSGQMFGEKLFFGSGTQLSVL.